These T cell receptor beta chains were read from a single sample in a study of cytomegalovirus exposure and HLA in healthy donors. Assay used: immunoSEQ multiplex PCR; TCRdb lists only in-frame clones, some missing. This table holds under 250,000 clones, about 90% found once. Sequencing input: PBMCs. All receptors come from a woman younger than 35 in good health and CMV-seronegative. CDR3s include the opening cysteine and the closing phenylalanine or tryptophan. A D gene is named only where the DNA matches it firmly. A clone size is listed for some rows: how often the clone was seen (once, few, many), or a class if it is expanded.

cdr3_nt | cdr3_aa | d_call | clone_size | j_call | v_call
TGCAGCTCGGGTGATGAGCAGTTCTTC | CSSGDEQFF | . | . | TRBJ2-1 | TRBV29-1
TGTGCCAGCAGCTTGGGCACAGGGGAGCAGTACTTC | CASSLGTGEQYF | . | . | TRBJ2-7 | TRBV7-9
TGTGCCAGCAGCTTAGGGTGGGGAAGGGAGGGTTATGAGCAGTTCTTC | CASSLGWGREGYEQFF | TRBD2 | . | TRBJ2-1 | TRBV11-2
TGCGCCAGCAGCTTGAATAGGCGGGAAACAGATACGCAGTATTTT | CASSLNRRETDTQYF | . | once | TRBJ2-3 | TRBV5-1
TGTGCCAGCAGTGGTGGGGACAGCTATCAGCCCCAGCATTTT | CASSGGDSYQPQHF | TRBD1 | . | TRBJ1-5 | TRBV2
TGTGCCAGCAGCATAACGACAGGGGTGAACACTGAAGCTTTCTTT | CASSITTGVNTEAFF | TRBD1 | . | TRBJ1-1 | TRBV9
TGTGCCAGCAGACTCCAGGGGTCGAACTACGAGCAGTACTTC | CASRLQGSNYEQYF | . | . | TRBJ2-7 | TRBV6-5
TGTGCCAGCAGCCAAGAGATTACCCCTAAACTGTATTTT | CASSQEITPKLYF | . | . | TRBJ2-3 | TRBV4-2
TGTGCCAGCTCCTTCACAGATACGCAGTATTTT | CASSFTDTQYF | . | . | TRBJ2-3 | TRBV7-6
TGTGCCAGCAGTTCCGGGACAGGGATTTACGAGCAGTACTTC | CASSSGTGIYEQYF | TRBD1 | . | TRBJ2-7 | TRBV27
TGTGCCAGCAGACAAGGACAGGGGCGATATGGCTACACCTTC | CASRQGQGRYGYTF | TRBD1 | . | TRBJ1-2 | TRBV28
TGTGCCAGCAGCAAAGACGGGGGGCTGGCCACATCCCACGAGCAGTACTTC | CASSKDGGLATSHEQYF | . | . | TRBJ2-7 | TRBV7-9
TGCGCCAGCAGCTTGGTGGTGGCGGGAGCTTTCGATGAGCAGTTCTTC | CASSLVVAGAFDEQFF | TRBD2 | . | TRBJ2-1 | TRBV5-1
TGTGCCAGCAGAACCCCGGGACAGGGCTACGAGCAGTACTTC | CASRTPGQGYEQYF | TRBD1 | . | TRBJ2-7 | TRBV6-5
TGTGCCAGCAGCTTAGACGGGACAACTAATGAAAAACTGTTTTTT | CASSLDGTTNEKLFF | . | . | TRBJ1-4 | TRBV7-6
TGTGCCTGGAGATCAAAAGGGACAGGGCATGGCTACACCTTC | CAWRSKGTGHGYTF | TRBD1 | . | TRBJ1-2 | TRBV30
TGCGCCAGCACAGACAGGGACCGGGGTTACGAGCAGTACTTC | CASTDRDRGYEQYF | TRBD1 | . | TRBJ2-7 | TRBV10-1
TGTGCCACCAGCAGAGACAGGGTCACCGGGGAGCTGTTTTTT | CATSRDRVTGELFF | . | . | TRBJ2-2 | TRBV15
TGTGCCAGCAGGTGGACAGGGGAAAACACTGAAGCTTTCTTT | CASRWTGENTEAFF | TRBD1 | . | TRBJ1-1 | TRBV6-1
TGTGCCTGGAGTGTGAGGGTTGAGGACACTGAAGCTTTCTTT | CAWSVRVEDTEAFF | . | once | TRBJ1-1 | TRBV30
TGCGCCAGCAGTGGACGCGGGAGCGGGGAGACCCAGTACTTC | CASSGRGSGETQYF | TRBD2 | . | TRBJ2-5 | TRBV10-1
TGTGCCAGCAGTGTTCGGCCGACAAGGGGCTTGGACACTGAAGCTTTCTTT | CASSVRPTRGLDTEAFF | . | . | TRBJ1-1 | TRBV25-1
TGTGCCTGGTCCCCCCCAGGGCCTGAAGCTTTCTTT | CAWSPPGPEAFF | . | . | TRBJ1-1 | TRBV30
TGTGCCAGCAGCTTCTTCCGACAGGGAACTAACTATGGCTACACCTTC | CASSFFRQGTNYGYTF | TRBD1 | . | TRBJ1-2 | TRBV5-6
TGCAGCGTTCAACACAGGGGCCGATACTACGAGCAGTACTTC | CSVQHRGRYYEQYF | TRBD1 | . | TRBJ2-7 | TRBV29-1
TGTGCCAGTATGCCCGGGGGTGACTATGGCTACACCTTC | CASMPGGDYGYTF | . | once | TRBJ1-2 | TRBV19
TGTGCCAGCAGGAGCGGGGCGGCGAACACCGGGGAGCTGTTTTTT | CASRSGAANTGELFF | TRBD2 | . | TRBJ2-2 | TRBV27
TGTGCCTGGAGAGGGGGGGGTTGGTATGGTGAGCAGTTCTTC | CAWRGGGWYGEQFF | . | . | TRBJ2-1 | TRBV30
TGTGCCAGCAGTGATTTGACTGGCACAGATACGCAGTATTTT | CASSDLTGTDTQYF | . | . | TRBJ2-3 | TRBV2
TGTGCCAGCAGCTTAGTCGGAGTAGGGGGTAACTATGGCTACACCTTC | CASSLVGVGGNYGYTF | . | . | TRBJ1-2 | TRBV11-1
TGTGCCAGCTCACCACGGACTGGTGTAGCCAAAAACATTCAGTACTTC | CASSPRTGVAKNIQYF | . | . | TRBJ2-4 | TRBV18
TGCGCCAGCAGCCCGACCACAGGGTCGTCGGGGCAGTACTTC | CASSPTTGSSGQYF | . | . | TRBJ2-7 | TRBV5-1
TGTGCCAGCAGCTTTGGGCTAGCGGGAGAGGGGGAGCAGTACTTC | CASSFGLAGEGEQYF | TRBD2 | once | TRBJ2-7 | TRBV11-2
TGCGCCAGCAGCCAATCCCGTCGGGACAGGGATAACTATGGCTACACCTTC | CASSQSRRDRDNYGYTF | TRBD1 | . | TRBJ1-2 | TRBV4-1
TGTGCCTGGAGTGGAGATCTACCCTACAATGAGCAGTTCTTC | CAWSGDLPYNEQFF | . | once | TRBJ2-1 | TRBV30
TGTGCCAGCTCTCTAGCGATGAGAGCAGATACGCAGTATTTT | CASSLAMRADTQYF | . | . | TRBJ2-3 | TRBV6-6
TGTGCCAGCACCCCCCAACTAGAATCCACCGGGGAGCTGTTTTTT | CASTPQLESTGELFF | . | . | TRBJ2-2 | TRBV2
TGTGCCAGCAGTCATACGCGGGGCACTGAAGCTTTCTTT | CASSHTRGTEAFF | . | . | TRBJ1-1 | TRBV6-5
TGTGCCAGTAGTTACAGACGGAGGCCACCAACGAACACTGAAGCTTTCTTT | CASSYRRRPPTNTEAFF | . | . | TRBJ1-1 | TRBV19
TGTGCCAGCAGAGCTTGGACAGCCAACACCGGGGAGCTGTTTTTT | CASRAWTANTGELFF | . | . | TRBJ2-2 | TRBV28
TGTGCCAGCAGTTACACAGGGCACTATGGCTACACCTTC | CASSYTGHYGYTF | . | few | TRBJ1-2 | TRBV6-5
TGTGCCAGCAGCCCCCGGGGGGCGGGAGGCATAGATACGCAGTATTTT | CASSPRGAGGIDTQYF | TRBD2 | . | TRBJ2-3 | TRBV11-3